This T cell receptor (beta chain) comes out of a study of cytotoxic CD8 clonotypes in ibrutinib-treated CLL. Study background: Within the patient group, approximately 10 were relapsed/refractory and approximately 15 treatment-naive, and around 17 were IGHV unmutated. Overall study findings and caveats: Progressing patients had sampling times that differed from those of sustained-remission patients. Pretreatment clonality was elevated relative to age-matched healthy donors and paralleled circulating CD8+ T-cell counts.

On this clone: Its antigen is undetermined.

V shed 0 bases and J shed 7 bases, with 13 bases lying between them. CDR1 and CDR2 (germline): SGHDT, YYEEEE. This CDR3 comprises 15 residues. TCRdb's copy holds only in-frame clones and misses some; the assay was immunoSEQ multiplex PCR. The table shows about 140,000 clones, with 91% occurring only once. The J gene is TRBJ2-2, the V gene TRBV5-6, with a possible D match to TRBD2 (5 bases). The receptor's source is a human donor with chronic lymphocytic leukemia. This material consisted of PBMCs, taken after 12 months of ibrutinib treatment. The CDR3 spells CASSLGQRGIGELFF. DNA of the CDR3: TGTGCCAGCAGCTTGGGGCAGCGAGGGATCGGGGAGCTGTTTTTT.